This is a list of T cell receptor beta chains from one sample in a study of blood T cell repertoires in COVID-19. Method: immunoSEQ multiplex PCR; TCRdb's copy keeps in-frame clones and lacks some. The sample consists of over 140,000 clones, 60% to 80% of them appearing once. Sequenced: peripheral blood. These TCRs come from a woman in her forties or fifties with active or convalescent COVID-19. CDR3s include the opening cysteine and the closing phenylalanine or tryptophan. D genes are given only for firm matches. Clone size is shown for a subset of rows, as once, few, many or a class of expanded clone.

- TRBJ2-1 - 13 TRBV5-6 TGTGCCAGCAGCTTTGGCAGGTTTGGTGAGCAGTTCTTC CASSFGRFGEQFF
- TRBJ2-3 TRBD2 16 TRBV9 TGTGCCAGCAGCGTAGGTCTAGCGGGAGGTGTGGATACGCAGTATTTT CASSVGLAGGVDTQYF
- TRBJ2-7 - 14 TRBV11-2 TGTGCCAGCAGCACGCCACAGGGAAAGTACGAGCAGTACTTC CASSTPQGKYEQYF
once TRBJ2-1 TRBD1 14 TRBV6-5 TGTGCCAGCGCCCTCTCCCGGGACAGGGAGGGAAAGTTCTTC CASALSRDREGKFF
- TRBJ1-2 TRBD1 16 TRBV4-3 TGCGCCAGCAGCCAAGATAGCGGACAGGGGATGGGTGGCTACACCTTC CASSQDSGQGMGGYTF
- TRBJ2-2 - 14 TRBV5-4 TGTGCCAGCGGCCGGGAGACGAACACCGGGGAGCTGTTTTTT CASGRETNTGELFF
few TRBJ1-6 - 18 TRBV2 TGTGCCAGCAGTGAAGGAAGCGGGTTAATAGGTGGAGGTTCACCCCTCCACTTT CASSEGSGLIGGGSPLHF
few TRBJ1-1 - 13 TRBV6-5 TGTGCCAGCAGCTTAACCGGGACATTTGAAGCTTTCTTT CASSLTGTFEAFF
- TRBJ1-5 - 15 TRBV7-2 TGTGCCAGCAGCTTCGACAGTCGGAGCAATCAGCCCCAGCATTTT CASSFDSRSNQPQHF
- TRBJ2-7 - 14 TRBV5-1 TGCGCCAGCAGCTTGTCCCTAGCTGGGAGCGAGCAGTACTTC CASSLSLAGSEQYF
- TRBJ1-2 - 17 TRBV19 TGTGCCAGTAGTATCTCGGGGGGCACTCACAGGAACTATGGCTACACCTTC CASSISGGTHRNYGYTF
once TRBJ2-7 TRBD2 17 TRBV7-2 TGTGCCAGCAGCTCCCGAGGGACTAGCGGGGGGGGGTACGAGCAGTACTTC CASSSRGTSGGGYEQYF
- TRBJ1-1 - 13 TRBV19 TGTGCCAGTAGTCGAACTATGAACACTGAAGCTTTCTTT CASSRTMNTEAFF